What follows is one T cell receptor (beta chain) and its context. This sample was included in a study of blood T cell repertoires in COVID-19. Study at large: Some COVID-19 samples were acute and others convalescent; all came from the United States, Italy and Spain. PBMCs, B-cell-depleted T cells, or T cells provided the cDNA or gDNA that made up the material.

Germline V lookup: CDR1 LNHDA, CDR2 SQIVND (reference sequence). Trimming at V came to 4 bases and at J to 0 bases, leaving 6 bases not matched to a gene. The CDR3 is 18 residues long. Using immunoSEQ multiplex PCR, the repertoire was profiled, and TCRdb retains in-frame clones only, with some absent. The sample lists approximately 150,000 clones, about 76% occurring once. The sample comprised peripheral blood. The TCR comes from a human donor in a cohort sampled during active COVID-19. The V call is TRBV19, the J call TRBJ2-7; TRBD2 matches at 16 bases. Here the CDR3 reads CASSTLGLAGGPSYEQYF. The CDR3 bases are TGTGCCAGTAGTACCCTGGGACTAGCGGGAGGGCCCTCCTACGAGCAGTACTTC.